This passage covers 20 T cell receptor beta chains from one sample sequenced in a study of early T cells in non-severe SARS-CoV-2 infection. TCRdb recomputed calls from the 5' RACE reads with MiXCR, one row per CDR3 protein. The sample comprises 42,000 or so distinct CDR3 sequences, less than 6.5% of which are singletons, and more than 7.5% rests with the top ten. Sequencing was performed on whole blood, taken at baseline. The receptors here all came from an adult who was a healthcare worker with PCR-confirmed SARS-CoV-2 infection or an uninfected control (not recorded which).

The table lists this clonotype with many counts. This chain uses TRBV9 with TRBJ1-1; TRBD1 might be the D (6 bases). Germline-derived CDR1 and CDR2 are SGDLS and YYNGEE. V was trimmed by 0 bases and J by 3 bases, leaving 15 bases between them. This CDR3 spans 16 amino acids. As DNA, the CDR3 is TGTGCCAGCAGCGTAGCCCACACGGGGGCATACACTGAAGCTTTCTTT. As protein: CASSVAHTGAYTEAFF.

This chain links TRBV28 with TRBJ1-4; no definite D call. The germline CDR1 and CDR2 sequences are MDHEN and SYDVKM. V lost 5 bases to trimming and J lost 5 bases, with 6 bases between them. The CDR3 has 12 residues. CDR3 nucleotide sequence: TGTGCCAGCAGTCCATGGAATGAAAAACTGTTTTTT. Translated: CASSPWNEKLFF.

This clonotype was seen repeatedly, ten times or more. V and J are TRBV20-1 and TRBJ1-4; no clear D. Germline V gene sequence: CDR1 DFQATT, CDR2 SNEGSKA (reference sequence). V was clipped by 5 bases and J by 8 bases, with 15 bases between them. The CDR3 covers 13 residues. CDR3 sequence reads: CSAPSDREEKLFF. The CDR3 DNA is TGCAGTGCTCCCTCAGATCGGGAAGAAAAACTGTTTTTT.

This clonotype was recorded many times. This chain connects TRBV7-8 to TRBJ1-5; perhaps TRBD1 as D (5 bases). Germline V gene lookup returns CDR1 SGHVS and CDR2 FQNEAQ. Trimming stripped 0 bases from V and 4 bases from J, with 13 bases between. The length of the CDR3 is 16 residues. The DNA for the CDR3 is TGTGCCAGCAGCTTAGCGACGGGACGTATAAATCAGCCCCAGCATTTT. Translating it yields CASSLATGRINQPQHF. The complete variable domain, with remaining parts taken from reference TRBV7-8 and TRBJ1-5, reads GAGVSQSPRYKVAKRGQDVALRCDPISGHVSLFWYQQALGQGPEFLTYFQNEAQLDKSGLPSDRFFAERPEGSVSTLKIQRTQQEDSAVYLCASSLATGRINQPQHFGDGTRLSIL.

Within the sample, this clonotype is medium-sized. The rearrangement links TRBV30 to TRBJ2-2; no firm D call. The CDR3 length is 13 residues. Germline V gene lookup returns CDR1 GTSNPN and CDR2 SVGIG (reference sequence). Trimming stripped 1 base from V and 2 bases from J, with 5 bases between. The DNA for the CDR3 is TGTGCCTGGAGTGAGGGAAACACCGGGGAGCTGTTTTTT. Amino acid sequence: CAWSEGNTGELFF.

The V and J genes are TRBV20-1 and TRBJ2-7; D is perhaps TRBD2 (6 bases). The germline V gene encodes CDR1 DFQATT and CDR2 SNEGSKA (reference sequence). The CDR3 covers 15 residues. Trimming took 0 bases from V and 2 from J, leaving 14 bases between them. CDR3 region: CSARDSLAATYEQYF. The CDR3 bases are TGCAGTGCTAGAGATTCATTAGCGGCCACCTACGAGCAGTACTTC.

This clonotype was detected ten times or more. J is TRBJ2-1 and V is TRBV6-2 or TRBV6-3; D is ambiguous. The CDR3 length is 13 residues. V was pared by 3 bases and J by 5 bases, with 8 bases between. Germline CDR1 reads MNHEY; CDR2 reads SVGEGT. The CDR3 spells CASSYPTNNEQFF. CDR3 DNA sequence: TGTGCCAGCAGTTATCCGACAAACAATGAGCAGTTCTTC.

This clonotype was observed a handful of times. The V call is TRBV5-1, the J call TRBJ1-5; D remains unclear. Between the trimmed V and J ends, which lost 0 bases and 6 bases, there was a span of 10 bases. The germline V gene encodes CDR1 SGHRS and CDR2 YFSETQ. The CDR3 is 14 amino acids. Here the CDR3 DNA reads TGCGCCAGCAGCTTGGGCGACCGAGGTCAGCCCCAGCATTTT. Translation gives CASSLGDRGQPQHF.

This clonotype came up many times. The rearrangement joins TRBV7-6 to TRBJ1-1; the match to TRBD1 covers 9 bases. Unmatched junction bases numbered 4, after V lost 0 bases and J lost 5 bases. CDR3 length: 15 residues. The germline CDR1 and CDR2 sequences are SGHVS and FNYEAQ. CDR3 in amino acids: CASSLAGGQGTEAFF. In nucleotides, the CDR3 is TGTGCCAGCAGCTTAGCTGGGGGACAGGGAACTGAAGCTTTCTTT.

This clonotype was observed a few times. J is TRBJ2-5 and V is TRBV20-1; 11 positions agree with TRBD2. With V trimmed by 6 bases and J by 5 bases, 8 bases remained unmatched. The CDR3 extends over 14 amino acids. Germline assignment: CDR1 DFQATT and CDR2 SNEGSKA (reference sequence). The CDR3 DNA reads TGCAGTGCCTCCGCTAGCGGGGGGAGTGAGACCCAGTACTTC. Residues: CSASASGGSETQYF.

This clonotype was counted a few times. CDR3 nucleotide sequence: TGTGCCAGCAGCCCCCCCAGGGACGGAAACACCATATATTTT. Translation: CASSPPRDGNTIYF. The chain has TRBV7-2 and TRBJ1-3; weak D call: TRBD1 (5 bases). The CDR3 extends over 14 amino acids. Germline CDR1 and CDR2: SGHTA and FQGNSA. V was clipped by 5 bases and J by 4 bases, with 12 bases between them. The full variable domain, with the rest looked up from reference TRBV7-2 and TRBJ1-3, is GAGVSQSPSNKVTEKGKDVELRCDPISGHTALYWYRQSLGQGLEFLIYFQGNSAPDKSGLPSDRFSAERTGGSVSTLTIQRTQQEDSAVYLCASSPPRDGNTIYFGEGSWLTVV.

This clonotype was found a few times. V usage is TRBV28 and J usage is TRBJ2-1; 7 bases match TRBD1. This CDR3 is 15 amino acids long. V shed 7 bases and J 2 bases; nucleotides not matched to a gene: 8. Germline CDR1 and CDR2: MDHEN and SYDVKM. CDR3 amino acids: CASTLEGAPYNEQFF. The CDR3 DNA follows: TGTGCCAGCACCCTAGAGGGGGCCCCCTACAATGAGCAGTTCTTC.

This clonotype was counted at least ten times. The chain links TRBV7-2 to TRBJ2-7; 10 bases line up with TRBD1. The CDR3 is made up of 15 amino acids. With 1 base clipped from V and 3 bases from J, the junction kept 3 bases outside the gene matches. From germline, CDR1 is SGHTA and CDR2 FQGNSA. CDR3 region: CASSLGTGGDYEQYF. In DNA, the CDR3 is TGTGCCAGCAGCTTAGGGACAGGGGGTGACTACGAGCAGTACTTC. The full variable domain, in which reference TRBV7-2 and TRBJ2-7 provide the parts outside the CDR3, is GAGVSQSPSNKVTEKGKDVELRCDPISGHTALYWYRQSLGQGLEFLIYFQGNSAPDKSGLPSDRFSAERTGGSVSTLTIQRTQQEDSAVYLCASSLGTGGDYEQYFGPGTRLTVT.

V and J are TRBV9 and TRBJ1-3; no clear D. The CDR3 runs to 16 residues. V was trimmed by 4 bases and J by 0 bases, leaving 14 bases between them. Germline-derived CDR1 and CDR2 are SGDLS and YYNGEE. For the CDR3, the DNA is TGTGCCAGCAGCCCAACCGTCGTCAGCTCTGGAAACACCATATATTTT. Residues: CASSPTVVSSGNTIYF. The full variable domain, with the rest looked up from reference TRBV9 and TRBJ1-3, is DSGVTQTPKHLITATGQRVTLRCSPRSGDLSVYWYQQSLDQGLQFLIQYYNGEERAKGNILERFSAQQFPDLHSELNLSSLELGDSALYFCASSPTVVSSGNTIYFGEGSWLTVV.

The table lists this clonotype with a few counts. This chain uses TRBV6-6 with TRBJ1-4; 8 bases are a match to TRBD1. Germline V gene data show CDR1 as MNHNY and CDR2 as SVGAGI (reference sequence). The CDR3 runs 14 residues. Trimming at V came to 6 bases and at J to 6 bases, leaving 6 bases not matched to a gene. CDR3 sequence (DNA): TGTGCCAGCAGAGACGCGGGACAGGATGAAAAACTGTTTTTT. Its protein is CASRDAGQDEKLFF.

This clonotype was counted many times. The chain combines TRBV3-1 with TRBJ2-4; TRBD1 agrees at 9 bases. The trim removed 1 base at V and 4 bases at J, leaving 5 bases unmatched. CDR3 length: 16 residues. Per germline, CDR1 LGHDT and CDR2 YNNKEL (reference sequence). The CDR3 region has the DNA TGTGCCAGCAGCCAAGGGGACAGGGTAAAGAAAAACATTCAGTACTTC. Its protein is CASSQGDRVKKNIQYF.

This clonotype occurred a few times. V and J are TRBV5-4 and TRBJ1-6, with no clear D. There are 15 residues in the CDR3. The germline V and J ends were trimmed by 4 bases and 2 bases, with 10 bases remaining between them. CDR1 and CDR2 (germline): SGHNT, YYREEE (reference sequence). The CDR3 DNA reads TGTGCCAGCAGCCCAGGAGGAACCTATAATTCACCCCTCCACTTT. Translated: CASSPGGTYNSPLHF.

This clonotype has more than one count but fewer than ten. This rearrangement joins TRBV19 to TRBJ2-3, with 11 bases identical to TRBD2. V was pared by 4 bases and J by 2 bases, with 11 bases of the junction left unmatched. Germline V gives CDR1 LNHDA, CDR2 SQIVND (reference sequence). This CDR3 is built from 18 residues. The CDR3, as DNA: TGTGCCAGTAGTAAAGACCCGGGACTAGCGGTTTACACAGATACGCAGTATTTT. Its translation is CASSKDPGLAVYTDTQYF.

At least ten counts were recorded for this clonotype. The chain employs TRBV2 and TRBJ2-1, with 10 bases fitting TRBD1. The V segment lost 5 bases and the J segment 7 bases; nucleotides outside the gene matches: 8. This CDR3 spans 15 amino acids. The V gene's germline CDR1 is SNHLY and CDR2 FYNNEI. For the CDR3, the DNA is TGTGCCAGCAGTTCCGGGACAGGGGATCTGAATGAGCAGTTCTTC. As protein: CASSSGTGDLNEQFF.

At least ten counts were recorded for this clonotype. The V and J genes are TRBV21-1 and TRBJ1-2. TRBV21-1 is a pseudogene locus. CDR3 length: 13 residues. As DNA, the CDR3 is TGTGCCAGCAGCAAAGGCGAATACTATGGCTACACCTTC. Amino acids: CASSKGEYYGYTF.